Below are 32 T cell receptor beta chains sequenced from a single sample in a study of cytomegalovirus exposure and HLA in healthy donors. The protocol was immunoSEQ multiplex PCR, while the TCRdb copy is restricted to in-frame clones and leaves out a portion. This sample has approximately 98,000 clones, with approximately 85% found just once. Material: PBMCs. Source of these receptors: a woman under 30 in good health and CMV-seronegative.

This chain connects TRBV5-1 to TRBJ1-3; possible D gene TRBD1, 5 bases. Trimming cost V 4 bases and J 3 bases, with 11 bases left between them. This CDR3 has 14 amino acids. In germline, CDR1 is SGHRS, CDR2 YFSETQ. The chain's CDR3 is CASSPQGYGNTIYF. In DNA, the CDR3 is TGCGCCAGCAGCCCTCAGGGATATGGAAACACCATATATTTT.

The V call is TRBV6-5, the J call TRBJ2-7; 9 positions agree with TRBD1. Germline V gives CDR1 MNHEY, CDR2 SVGAGI. CDR3 length: 15 residues. V lost 8 bases, J lost 4 bases, and 12 bases stayed unmatched. CDR3: CASHGAGQGVYEQYF. CDR3 nucleotide sequence: TGTGCCAGCCATGGGGCGGGACAGGGAGTTTACGAGCAGTACTTC.

The gene calls are TRBV28 and TRBJ1-2, with D uncertain. The length of the CDR3 is 16 residues. Germline V lookup: CDR1 MDHEN, CDR2 SYDVKM. V lost 2 bases and J 1 base, leaving 14 bases between the germline ends. The CDR3 sequence: CASSLMSVPFNYGYTF. Written as DNA, the CDR3 is TGTGCCAGCAGTTTAATGAGTGTTCCTTTTAACTATGGCTACACCTTC.

This chain uses TRBV29-1 with TRBJ1-5; TRBD1 is a possible D gene (6 bases). The length of the CDR3 is 13 residues. Germline CDR1 is SQVTM and CDR2 is ANQGSEA. The CDR3 nucleotides are TGCAGTGCGGGGGACAAGGCCAATCAGCCCCAGCATTTT. It encodes CSAGDKANQPQHF. Using reference TRBV29-1 and TRBJ1-5 for the parts outside the CDR3, the full variable domain is SAVISQKPSRDICQRGTSLTIQCQVDSQVTMMFWYRQQPGQSLTLIATANQGSEATYESGFVIDKFPISRPNLTFSTLTVSNMSPEDSSIYLCSAGDKANQPQHFGDGTRLSIL.

In this sample, this clone turned up a few times. The chain employs TRBV6-1 and TRBJ2-7; 8 bases match TRBD1. The V segment lost 10 bases and the J segment 2 bases; nucleotides outside the gene matches: 4. The CDR3 covers 12 residues. The germline CDR1 and CDR2 sequences are MNHNS and SASEGT. The CDR3 region is CAITGGTYEQYF. CDR3 sequence (DNA): TGTGCCATCACAGGGGGGACCTACGAGCAGTACTTC.

The rearrangement joins TRBV7-9 to TRBJ1-1; D is ambiguous. V lost 6 bases and J 4 bases, leaving 12 bases between the germline ends. The CDR3 loop spans 13 amino acids. Germline values: CDR1 SEHNR, CDR2 FQNEAQ (reference sequence). DNA of the CDR3: TGTGCCAGCAGGGGAGAAATTGTCACTGAAGCTTTCTTT. Translating gives CASRGEIVTEAFF. The full variable domain, with the rest looked up from reference TRBV7-9 and TRBJ1-1, is DTGVSQNPRHKITKRGQNVTFRCDPISEHNRLYWYRQTLGQGPEFLTYFQNEAQLEKSRLLSDRFSAERPKGSFSTLEIQRTEQGDSAMYLCASRGEIVTEAFFGQGTRLTVV.

The genes are TRBV19 and TRBJ2-1; 8 bases map to TRBD1. V was clipped by 4 bases and J by 4 bases; unmatched bases: 3. This CDR3 spans 14 amino acids. CDR1 is LNHDA, CDR2 SQIVND, per germline (reference sequence). The CDR3 nucleotides are TGTGCCAGTAGTACAGGGGGCTTATACAATGAGCAGTTCTTC. It encodes CASSTGGLYNEQFF.

This chain links TRBV4-1 with TRBJ1-1; D is unresolved. Germline values: CDR1 MGHRA, CDR2 YSYEKL. This CDR3 region has 15 residues. V shed 4 bases and J shed 3 bases, with 15 bases lying between them. Written as DNA, the CDR3 is TGCGCCAGCAGCCTCAGAAAAACGCTAGACACTGAAGCTTTCTTT. Translation gives CASSLRKTLDTEAFF.

The V gene is TRBV5-4, the J gene TRBJ2-1; 16 bases match TRBD2. J lost 9 bases, V lost 3 bases, and 3 bases had no gene match. The CDR3 runs to 15 residues. Germline V gene lookup returns CDR1 SGHNT and CDR2 YYREEE (reference sequence). The CDR3 region has the DNA TGTGCCAGCAGCTCGGGACTAGCGGGGGGGCTTGAGCAGTTCTTC. Its protein is CASSSGLAGGLEQFF.

The V and J genes are TRBV19 and TRBJ2-3; D not certain. Looked up from germline, CDR1 is LNHDA and CDR2 is SQIVND (reference sequence). The CDR3 contains 15 residues. Trimming took 6 bases from V and 2 from J, leaving 15 bases between them. This CDR3 is CASSPRRSDTDTQYF. CDR3 sequence (DNA): TGTGCCAGTAGCCCCCGACGGAGCGACACAGATACGCAGTATTTT.

Only a few counts were recorded for this clone. The J gene is TRBJ2-7, the V gene TRBV12-5, with D possibly being TRBD2 (6 bases). The CDR3 contains 11 residues. V was trimmed by 11 bases and J by 4 bases, leaving 12 bases between them. Germline V gene lookup returns CDR1 LGHNT and CDR2 FRNRAP. The CDR3 DNA sequence: TGTGCTGGGATGGGGAGGTACGAGCAGTACTTC. This encodes CAGMGRYEQYF.

The rearrangement uses TRBV6-6 and TRBJ1-1; no clear D. The germline V and J ends were trimmed by 6 bases and 3 bases, with 5 bases remaining between them. CDR3 length equals 11 residues. Germline V gene data show CDR1 as MNHNY and CDR2 as SVGAGI (reference sequence). The CDR3 bases are TGTGCCAGCAGCCCAGACACTGAAGCTTTCTTT. It specifies CASSPDTEAFF.

The chain combines TRBV14 with TRBJ2-7, with D maybe TRBD2 (5 bases). In germline, CDR1 is SGHDN, CDR2 FVKESK. CDR3 length: 15 residues. V dropped 4 bases and J dropped 0 bases, with 13 bases sitting between them. CDR3 protein: CASSRARVFSYEQYF. The DNA for the CDR3 is TGTGCCAGCAGCCGCGCGCGGGTCTTCTCCTACGAGCAGTACTTC.

V gene TRBV30 combines with J gene TRBJ2-2; perhaps TRBD1 as D (6 bases). The CDR3 is 14 residues long. Between the trimmed V and J ends, which lost 1 base and 5 bases, there was a span of 11 bases. CDR1 is GTSNPN and CDR2 is SVGIG in the germline V gene (reference sequence). The CDR3 spells CAWSAIRGTGELFF. The DNA of the CDR3 is TGTGCCTGGAGTGCTATCAGGGGAACCGGGGAGCTGTTTTTT. Looking up the rest from reference TRBV30 and TRBJ2-2 gives the full variable domain: SQTIHQWPATLVQPVGSPLSLECTVEGTSNPNLYWYRQAAGRGLQLLFYSVGIGQISSEVPQNLSASRPQDRQFILSSKKLLLSDSGFYLCAWSAIRGTGELFFGEGSRLTVL.

This clone was seen just once. One junction end disagrees with the germline gene, perhaps due to a read error. The chain has TRBV14 and TRBJ2-7, with TRBD1 matching over 9 bases. The CDR3 covers 15 residues. Germline CDR1 is SGHDN and CDR2 is FVKESK. The CDR3: CASSQGTGGIYEQYF. The CDR3 coding sequence is TGTGCCAGTAGCCAGGGCACAGGGGGCATTTACGAGCAGTACTTC.

V usage is TRBV11-2 and J usage is TRBJ2-7; 7 bases line up with TRBD2. The CDR3 has 15 amino acids. The germline CDR1 and CDR2 sequences are SGHAT and FQNNGV. The V segment lost 0 bases and the J segment 10 bases; nucleotides outside the gene matches: 12. The CDR3 protein is CASSLEAVTSQTQYF. The CDR3 DNA sequence: TGTGCCAGCAGCTTAGAAGCGGTGACTAGCCAAACCCAGTACTTC.

CDR3 residues: CTSSQDEGVQETQYF. The DNA for the CDR3 is TGCACCAGCAGCCAAGATGAGGGGGTTCAAGAGACCCAGTACTTC. V and J are TRBV1 and TRBJ2-5; TRBD1, the table's D call, lacks a check against the DNA. TRBV1 is described as a pseudogene. The CDR3 has 15 residues.

This chain joins TRBV2 and TRBJ2-5; a weak D match, TRBD2 (6 bases). Trimming pared 7 bases from V and 4 bases from J, leaving 22 bases between. Germline CDR1 reads SNHLY; CDR2 reads FYNNEI. This CDR3 is 16 amino acids long. CDR3 nucleotide sequence: TGTGCCAGCACGGGTGGCCTAGCGAGGGCGGGAGAGACCCAGTACTTC. It encodes CASTGGLARAGETQYF.

The chain links TRBV6-6 to TRBJ1-2, with 7 bases aligning to TRBD1. The V gene end was trimmed by 5 bases and the J gene end by 4 bases; junction bases not matched to a gene: 4. CDR3 size: 13 residues. Germline V gene data show CDR1 as MNHNY and CDR2 as SVGAGI (reference sequence). This chain's CDR3 is CASSPDRAYGYTF. Written as DNA, the CDR3 is TGTGCCAGCAGTCCTGACAGGGCCTATGGCTACACCTTC.

This clone has more than one count but fewer than ten. This chain connects TRBV5-6 to TRBJ1-2; D possibly corresponds to TRBD1 (5 bases). The V and J ends lost 4 bases and 5 bases respectively, with 9 bases between them. CDR1 is SGHDT and CDR2 is YYEEEE in the germline V gene. The CDR3 covers 12 residues. CDR3 sequence reads: CASSGGLYGYTF. The CDR3 DNA sequence: TGTGCCAGCAGCGGGGGACTGTATGGCTACACCTTC.

The CDR3 coding sequence is TGTGCCAGCAGCCTGACTATGGGGCCCCAGCATTTT. It codes for CASSLTMGPQHF. V is TRBV27 and J is TRBJ1-5; D remains ambiguous. V shed 6 bases and J shed 9 bases, with 12 bases lying between them. The CDR3 extends over 12 amino acids. CDR1 is MNHEY, CDR2 SMNVEV, per germline (reference sequence).

The chain uses TRBV7-6 and TRBJ1-2; 11 bases are a match to TRBD1. Trimming at V came to 2 bases and at J to 4 bases, leaving 3 bases not matched to a gene. CDR3 length equals 15 residues. The germline V gene has CDR1 SGHVS and CDR2 FNYEAQ. The CDR3 bases are TGTGCCAGCAGCTTATCCGGGACAGGGGGCTATGGCTACACCTTC. It encodes CASSLSGTGGYGYTF.

The chain joins TRBV11-3 to TRBJ2-1, with TRBD2 identical over 8 bases. V lost 5 bases and J lost 2; bases outside the gene matches: 5. Germline V lookup: CDR1 SGHNT, CDR2 YENEEA. This CDR3 is 15 amino acids long. The CDR3 bases are TGTGCCAGCAGCCGGGGGGGTTCGACCTACAATGAGCAGTTCTTC. Translated: CASSRGGSTYNEQFF.

The chain couples TRBV6-5 to TRBJ1-1; the D is unclear. Trimming shortened V by 2 bases and J by 4 bases, and 14 bases separated the two germline ends. The germline V gene encodes CDR1 MNHEY and CDR2 SVGAGI. The CDR3 extends over 15 amino acids. For the CDR3, the DNA is TGTGCCAGCAGTTACGGCCGGGTCCTTGGCACTGAAGCTTTCTTT. Translating it yields CASSYGRVLGTEAFF.

The chain links TRBV6-5 to TRBJ2-7; D perhaps matches TRBD1 (6 bases). V lost 0 bases to trimming and J lost 2 bases, with 11 bases between them. CDR1 is MNHEY and CDR2 is SVGAGI in the germline V gene. The CDR3 covers 15 residues. The CDR3 nucleotides read TGTGCCAGCAGTTACTCCCTGGGACAAACCTACGAGCAGTACTTC. Protein product: CASSYSLGQTYEQYF.

V and J are TRBV14 and TRBJ2-1; D gene ambiguous. Trimming stripped 3 bases from V and 6 bases from J, with 3 bases between. The V gene's germline CDR1 is SGHDN and CDR2 FVKESK. This CDR3 comprises 11 residues. The CDR3 reads CASSHSNEQFF. The CDR3, as DNA: TGTGCCAGCAGCCATAGCAATGAGCAGTTCTTC.

V is TRBV5-4 and J is TRBJ2-2; a weak D match, TRBD1 (6 bases). This CDR3 is 15 amino acids long. Germline lookup yields CDR1 SGHNT and CDR2 YYREEE (reference sequence). The germline V and J ends were trimmed by 4 bases and 2 bases, with 12 bases remaining between them. CDR3 in DNA: TGTGCCAGCAGCCCGACGGACAGAAACACCGGGGAGCTGTTTTTT. Residues: CASSPTDRNTGELFF.

This sequence joins TRBV13 and TRBJ2-7, with D uncertain. V lost 2 bases and J lost 2, with 13 bases in between. CDR3 length: 15 residues. Germline CDR1 reads PRHDT; CDR2 reads FYEKMQ (reference sequence). The CDR3 nucleotides read TGTGCCAGCAGCTTATGGCCATCCCCACCCTACGAGCAGTACTTC. This codes for CASSLWPSPPYEQYF.

The gene calls are TRBV28 and TRBJ2-1; TRBD2 agrees at 8 bases. This CDR3 comprises 18 residues. Germline CDR1 MDHEN, CDR2 SYDVKM. V shed 7 bases, J shed 5 bases, and the junction held 19 bases outside the gene matches. The CDR3: CASIPFRLRGAPNNEQFF. The DNA of the CDR3 is TGTGCCAGCATTCCCTTCCGCTTGCGGGGGGCGCCTAACAATGAGCAGTTCTTC.

The J gene is TRBJ1-1, the V gene TRBV27; 9 bases are shared with TRBD1. J was trimmed by 2 bases and V by 6 bases; bases with no gene match: 1. This CDR3 has 13 amino acids. The germline gives CDR1 MNHEY, CDR2 SMNVEV (reference sequence). The CDR3 coding sequence is TGTGCCAGCAGGGACAGGGGAAACACTGAAGCTTTCTTT. Amino acids: CASRDRGNTEAFF.

The rearrangement uses TRBV6-1 and TRBJ1-2, with 7 bases matching TRBD1. The CDR3 runs to 14 residues. Germline V gene sequence: CDR1 MNHNS, CDR2 SASEGT. V gave up 7 bases and J gave up 4 bases; unmatched junction bases: 9. The CDR3 loop is CASTYDGQVYGYTF. The CDR3 DNA follows: TGTGCCAGCACCTACGATGGACAGGTCTATGGCTACACCTTC.

The V call is TRBV19, the J call TRBJ1-1, with 9 bases that match TRBD1. Germline CDR1 LNHDA, CDR2 SQIVND (reference sequence). This CDR3 is built from 20 residues. J gave up 0 bases and V 9 bases, and 23 bases lay outside the gene matches. CDR3 nucleotide sequence: TGTGCCAGCCACTCTGACCGGGACAGGGTGGGGGGCCGATTGAACACTGAAGCTTTCTTT. It translates to CASHSDRDRVGGRLNTEAFF. The full variable domain, rest sourced from reference TRBV19 and TRBJ1-1, is DGGITQSPKYLFRKEGQNVTLSCEQNLNHDAMYWYRQDPGQGLRLIYYSQIVNDFQKGDIAEGYSVSREKKESFPLTVTSAQKNPTAFYLCASHSDRDRVGGRLNTEAFFGQGTRLTVV.